These T cell receptor beta chains were read from a single sample in a study of early stage breast cancer tumors. The protocol was immunoSEQ multiplex PCR, while the TCRdb copy is restricted to in-frame clones and leaves out a portion. The profile covers roughly 48,000 clones, with 83% appearing a single time and approximately 1.4% taken by the ten largest. Sequencing used blood. Receptor source: a person aged 50-59 years with breast cancer. Both conserved end residues are part of each CDR3. The D gene is left open where the match is weak. Clone sizes are given selectively: once, few, many, or a class where the clone is expanded.

cdr3_nt cdr3_aa d_call j_call v_call clone_size
TGTGCCAGCAGCGATCAGGGGCCCACTGAAGCTTTCTTT CASSDQGPTEAFF - TRBJ1-1 TRBV7-6 -
TGTGCCAGCAGAACAATGGGCTTACCCGGCAATCAGCCCCAGCATTTT CASRTMGLPGNQPQHF - TRBJ1-5 TRBV2 -
TGTGCCATCCCACAGAAAAACTTACCGAACACCGGGGAGCTGTTTTTT CAIPQKNLPNTGELFF - TRBJ2-2 TRBV10-3 -
TGTGCCAGCAGTTCGTCAGGGACGAGGGGCTACACCTTC CASSSSGTRGYTF - TRBJ1-2 TRBV6-6 once
TGCGCCAGCAGCCGGGACAGGGGTAGAACAGGAAACACCATATATTTT CASSRDRGRTGNTIYF TRBD1 TRBJ1-3 TRBV4-3 -
TGCGCCAGCAGCCAAGATGGTTCGAACAGCTACGAGCAGTACTTC CASSQDGSNSYEQYF - TRBJ2-7 TRBV4-3 -
TGTGCCAGCAGCTTGGGCCTTAACAATGAGCAGTTCTTC CASSLGLNNEQFF - TRBJ2-1 TRBV5-5 -
TGTGCCAGCAGTCTCCGACAGGGGACCACAGATACGCAGTATTTT CASSLRQGTTDTQYF TRBD1 TRBJ2-3 TRBV6-1 -
TGTGCCAGCAGCTTAAACTCAGCGGGGGGAGGAGAGACCCAGTACTTC CASSLNSAGGGETQYF TRBD2 TRBJ2-5 TRBV7-2 -
TGTGCCAGCAGCTTAGCCGACAGGAGGGAGACCCAGTACTTC CASSLADRRETQYF - TRBJ2-5 TRBV11-2 once
TGTGCCAGCAGGCGACTAGCGGGAGGGGGTGAGACCCAGTACTTC CASRRLAGGGETQYF TRBD2 TRBJ2-5 TRBV6-1 -
TGTGCCGGGGGCGAGGTCTCTGGAAACACCATATATTTT CAGGEVSGNTIYF - TRBJ1-3 TRBV19 -
TGTGCCAGCTCACCGAAGACTAGCGGGAAGGGCCTCTCCTACGAGCAGTACTTC CASSPKTSGKGLSYEQYF TRBD2 TRBJ2-7 TRBV18 -
TGTGCCAGTGACAGGGGAGACTATGGCTACACCTTC CASDRGDYGYTF TRBD1 TRBJ1-2 TRBV6-6 -
TGTGCCAGCAGCTTAGCAGGGGGCCATGGCTACACCTTC CASSLAGGHGYTF TRBD1 TRBJ1-2 TRBV7-8 -
TGTGCCAGCAGCTCAGGCACAGATACGCAGTATTTT CASSSGTDTQYF - TRBJ2-3 TRBV7-2 -
TGTGCCAGCAGCTTAGAGTGGGACAGGGGGCGGGCAGATACGCAGTATTTT CASSLEWDRGRADTQYF TRBD1 TRBJ2-3 TRBV13 -
TGCGCCAGCAGCTTGGGGCAGGGGTTTTACTACAATGAGCAGTTCTTC CASSLGQGFYYNEQFF - TRBJ2-1 TRBV5-1 -
TGCGCCAGCAGCCCCGGGGCGCGGGAGGGCCGAGTCAAAAACATTCAGTACTTC CASSPGAREGRVKNIQYF TRBD2 TRBJ2-4 TRBV4-1 -
TGCGCCAGCAGGCAGGGAGGACGCATCTATGGCTACACCTTC CASRQGGRIYGYTF - TRBJ1-2 TRBV10-2 -
TGTGCCAGTAGTATACTCGGGGGCGACTATGGCTACACCTTC CASSILGGDYGYTF - TRBJ1-2 TRBV19 -
TGTGCCAGCTCACCACCGAACTCCTGGTCGGACAATGAGCAGTTCTTC CASSPPNSWSDNEQFF - TRBJ2-1 TRBV18 -
TGTGCCAGCAGCCTCGGGACAGCTGGAAACACCATATATTTT CASSLGTAGNTIYF TRBD1 TRBJ1-3 TRBV11-3 -
TGCGCCAGCACGACGGACACCGGGGAGCTGTTTTTT CASTTDTGELFF - TRBJ2-2 TRBV5-1 -
TGCGCCAGCAGCACAAATGGGGGGTTCAACACCGGGGAGCTGTTTTTT CASSTNGGFNTGELFF - TRBJ2-2 TRBV5-1 few
TGTGCCAGCTCACCACCTTCGGGGGCCGACACCGGGGAGCTGTTTTTT CASSPPSGADTGELFF - TRBJ2-2 TRBV18 -
TGTGCCAGTAGTAACCCCCGGGAGGGCGGGATGGATACGCAGTATTTT CASSNPREGGMDTQYF TRBD2 TRBJ2-3 TRBV19 -
TGCGCCAGCAGCCAAGGTGGAGGGTTTACCGGGGAGCTGTTTTTT CASSQGGGFTGELFF - TRBJ2-2 TRBV4-3 -
TGTGCCAGCAGCTTAGGCAGGGCTGGGGACACTGAAGCTTTCTTT CASSLGRAGDTEAFF - TRBJ1-1 TRBV7-8 -
TGTGCCAGCAGTGGGTTCCTAGGGTATGGGGAGACCCAGTACTTC CASSGFLGYGETQYF - TRBJ2-5 TRBV25-1 -
TGCGCCAGCAGCCAAGACGCAAGAGTAGGGTCCTACAATGAGCAGTTCTTC CASSQDARVGSYNEQFF - TRBJ2-1 TRBV4-3 -
TGTGCCAGCAGCCTACAGGTGGCCAGGGAGACCCAGTACTTC CASSLQVARETQYF - TRBJ2-5 TRBV7-8 once
TGTGCCAGCAGAACACAGGGTACTAACTATGGCTACACCTTC CASRTQGTNYGYTF - TRBJ1-2 TRBV27 -
TGCGCCAGCAGCGGAGGGACTAGCGGGAGATTTTTAGGGGAGCTGTTTTTT CASSGGTSGRFLGELFF TRBD2 TRBJ2-2 TRBV5-1 -
TGTGCCAGTAGTCCCCGACACGGAGATACGCAGTATTTT CASSPRHGDTQYF - TRBJ2-3 TRBV19 -
TGTGCCAGCAGCTTAGGCCTCCGCAGGGCGGCCGAGCAGTACTTC CASSLGLRRAAEQYF - TRBJ2-7 TRBV13 -
TGTGCCAGCAGCTTAGGACCCCCAGGGGGGGCTGGGGCCAACGTCCTGACTTTC CASSLGPPGGAGANVLTF - TRBJ2-6 TRBV7-6 few
TGTGCCAGCAGGCCCACACAAAACTATGGCTACACCTTC CASRPTQNYGYTF - TRBJ1-2 TRBV27 -
TGCAGCGTTGGAAAGCGGGCCGACACAGATACGCAGTATTTT CSVGKRADTDTQYF - TRBJ2-3 TRBV29-1 -
TGTGCCAGCAGCCCCTGGACAGGGAGCCAAGAGACCCAGTACTTC CASSPWTGSQETQYF TRBD1 TRBJ2-5 TRBV7-6 -
TGCGCCAGCAGCGTCCTGACAGGGGGCGTATACAATGAGCAGTTCTTC CASSVLTGGVYNEQFF TRBD1 TRBJ2-1 TRBV5-1 once
TGTGCCATCATTGACGCCTACAATGAGCAGTTCTTC CAIIDAYNEQFF - TRBJ2-1 TRBV27 -
TGCGCCAGCAGCTTGGAGGGCAGGGGCTTCGAGACCCAGTACTTC CASSLEGRGFETQYF - TRBJ2-5 TRBV5-1 -
TGCGCCAGCAGTCCCGACAGGGGATTTCAGCCCCAGCATTTT CASSPDRGFQPQHF TRBD1 TRBJ1-5 TRBV10-1 few
TGTGCCAGCAGCTCAGGACAGGAGGTGGTAAACGAGCAGTACTTC CASSSGQEVVNEQYF TRBD1 TRBJ2-7 TRBV5-8 -
TGTGCCAGTAGTGGAACAGGGGGCGGGCAGCCCCAGCATTTT CASSGTGGGQPQHF TRBD1 TRBJ1-5 TRBV19 -
TGTGCCAGCAGTGTACTAGCGGGAGTGGACACCGGGGAGCTGTTTTTT CASSVLAGVDTGELFF TRBD2 TRBJ2-2 TRBV6-4 -
TGCGCCAGCAGCCCTGTCGCCGCTGTGAACACTGAAGCTTTCTTT CASSPVAAVNTEAFF - TRBJ1-1 TRBV5-1 -
TGTGCCAGCAGTTTCGACAGTTACAATGAGCAGTTCTTC CASSFDSYNEQFF - TRBJ2-1 TRBV28 -
TGTGCCACGACCTCCCTAGCGACCTACAATGAGCAGTTCTTC CATTSLATYNEQFF - TRBJ2-1 TRBV10-3 once
TGTGCCTGTCAACAGGGTGGCAATCAGCCCCAGCATTTT CACQQGGNQPQHF - TRBJ1-5 TRBV30 few
TGTGCCAGTAGTATAGTTGAGGGGCTAGCGGGAGCCGGGGAGCTGTTTTTT CASSIVEGLAGAGELFF TRBD2 TRBJ2-2 TRBV19 -
TGTGCCAGCAGCTCCTGGACTAGGCTGGGGGAGCTGTTTTTT CASSSWTRLGELFF TRBD2 TRBJ2-2 TRBV5-4 -
TGTGCCAGTAGTATGGGGGCCAGGAATCATCAGCCCCAGCATTTT CASSMGARNHQPQHF - TRBJ1-5 TRBV19 -
TGTGCCAGCAGTGAAGTGTTCCGGGACGGGGAGCTGTTTTTT CASSEVFRDGELFF - TRBJ2-2 TRBV6-1 -